This T cell receptor beta chain is drawn from a study of naive and memory T cell subsets. Two oligonucleotides, mixed equimolar, formed the beta constant-region primer covering TRBC1 and TRBC2. The cDNA 3' end received a ligated single-stranded oligonucleotide carrying the SP2 primer and a 12-nucleotide UMI. TCRdb called the UMI-ligation and nested PCR reads again in MiXCR, with one record for every CDR3 protein. Among approximately 82,000 distinct CDR3 sequences listed, 6% to 7.5% were seen once. From the second PCR step, alpha and beta chains were amplified apart. CD4+ T cell IFNgamma after overnight CMV lysate exposure gave donor CMV status. The CDR3 has 13 residues. Germline CDR1 KGHSH, CDR2 LQKENI. Trimming took 3 bases from V and 4 from J, leaving 10 bases between them. Points from the study as a whole: RNA-based TCR counts may shift with T cell activation and differentiation.

About this clonotype: Its antigen is currently unknown.

Material for sequencing was central memory CD4+ T cells from blood. The chain is built from TRBV18 and TRBJ2-7; possibly TRBD1 for D (6 bases). The TCR was taken from a human donor in good health. The CDR3 bases are TGTGCCAGCTCACCTAGAACAGGGTACGAGCAGTACTTC. Protein product: CASSPRTGYEQYF.